This is a list of T cell receptor beta chains from one sample in a study of neurological immune-mediated disorders. TCRdb itself ran the 5' RACE reads through MiXCR, one entry per CDR3 protein. Here the sample spans approximately 82,000 distinct CDR3 sequences, 12% to 15% being singletons. Material: PBMCs. These receptors were obtained from a woman aged 45-65 years in good health. Each CDR3 is given with its conserved first and last residue. Fields, in order: V gene, clone size, J gene, D gene, CDR3 DNA, CDR3 protein. A D gene is named only where the DNA matches it firmly. Only part of the rows carry a size: once, few, many, or a class if the clone is expanded.

V: TRBV9; size: many; J: TRBJ2-1; D: TRBD2; DNA: TGTGCCAGCAGCATGGGACTAGCGGGAGGGCCGTCCTACAATGAGCAGTTCTTC; CDR3: CASSMGLAGGPSYNEQFF
V: TRBV10-3; size: many; J: TRBJ2-7; D: TRBD2; DNA: TGTGCCATCAGTGAAGGACTAGCGGGAGGGAACGAGCAGTACTTC; CDR3: CAISEGLAGGNEQYF
V: TRBV29-1; size: many; J: TRBJ2-1; D: TRBD2; DNA: TGCAGCGTTGATATCCTAGCGGGAGGCTACAATGAGCAGTTCTTC; CDR3: CSVDILAGGYNEQFF
V: TRBV18; size: NA; J: TRBJ2-2; D: NA; DNA: TGTGCCAGCTCACCCGTTAGGTACGGACCGCCGGACACCGGGGAGCTGTTTTTT; CDR3: CASSPVRYGPPDTGELFF
V: TRBV5-1; size: many; J: TRBJ2-3; D: TRBD2; DNA: TGCGCCAGCAGCTCTTCCGGGACTAGCGACACAGATACGCAGTATTTT; CDR3: CASSSSGTSDTDTQYF
V: TRBV12-3/TRBV12-4; size: many; J: TRBJ1-6; D: NA; DNA: TGTGCCAGCAGTAGTAGAAACTCCTATAATTCACCCCTCCACTTT; CDR3: CASSSRNSYNSPLHF
V: TRBV10-3; size: many; J: TRBJ2-5; D: NA; DNA: TGTGCCATCAGTGAAGGAGGAGAGACCCAGTACTTC; CDR3: CAISEGGETQYF
V: TRBV10-2; size: many; J: TRBJ2-7; D: NA; DNA: TGCGCCAGCAGTGGGGGGGAGCAGTACTTC; CDR3: CASSGGEQYF
V: TRBV20-1; size: few; J: TRBJ2-7; D: TRBD2; DNA: TGCAGTGCTAGAGCCGTGGTAGCGGGAAACGAGCAGTACTTC; CDR3: CSARAVVAGNEQYF
V: TRBV29-1; size: medium-sized; J: TRBJ1-1; D: NA; DNA: TGCAGCGTCGGCTCCCTCTATACCGGGGTCATGAACACTGAAGCTTTCTTT; CDR3: CSVGSLYTGVMNTEAFF
V: TRBV5-1; size: many; J: TRBJ2-1; D: NA; DNA: TGCGCCAGCAGGTTGACGAGAGCGTTTGGAGAGCAGTTCTTC; CDR3: CASRLTRAFGEQFF
V: TRBV12-3/TRBV12-4; size: many; J: TRBJ1-3; D: TRBD1; DNA: TGTGCCACCTCACTGGAGGGGGCGTATGGAAACACCATATATTTT; CDR3: CATSLEGAYGNTIYF
V: TRBV6-5; size: many; J: TRBJ1-1; D: NA; DNA: TGTGCCAGCAGAACAGATGGCGCGGGATGGGGGCAAGCTTTCTTT; CDR3: CASRTDGAGWGQAFF
V: TRBV5-1; size: many; J: TRBJ2-7; D: TRBD2; DNA: TGCGCCAGCAGCTTACTAGCGGGAGTCGTCTACGAGCAGTACTTC; CDR3: CASSLLAGVVYEQYF
V: TRBV12-3/TRBV12-4; size: many; J: TRBJ2-1; D: NA; DNA: TGTGCCAGCAGTTTCGGGGAACGGGGGACAGCGGATGAGCAGTTCTTC; CDR3: CASSFGERGTADEQFF
V: TRBV6-6; size: many; J: TRBJ1-5; D: NA; DNA: TGTGCCAGCAGTTATGGGCAGACTCTCCGAGGGAATCAGCCCCAGCATTTT; CDR3: CASSYGQTLRGNQPQHF
V: TRBV7-9; size: many; J: TRBJ2-7; D: NA; DNA: TGTGCCAGCAGCCCGGGACCGACCGGCCTGGACGAGCAGTACTTC; CDR3: CASSPGPTGLDEQYF
V: TRBV28; size: NA; J: TRBJ2-7; D: NA; DNA: TGTGCCAGCAGTTTGGTACAGCCGCAGGAGCAGTACTTC; CDR3: CASSLVQPQEQYF
V: TRBV7-2; size: many; J: TRBJ1-5; D: NA; DNA: TGTGCCAGCAGCCTGGATGGCCCACGCAATCAGCCCCAGCATTTT; CDR3: CASSLDGPRNQPQHF
V: TRBV20-1; size: many; J: TRBJ2-7; D: NA; DNA: TGCAGTGCTCGGCCCTACTCATCCTACGAGCAGTACTTC; CDR3: CSARPYSSYEQYF
V: TRBV7-8; size: many; J: TRBJ2-3; D: TRBD2; DNA: TGTGCCAGCAGCTTAGGGTGGGGAGGGCCTACAGATACGCAGTATTTT; CDR3: CASSLGWGGPTDTQYF
V: TRBV18; size: many; J: TRBJ2-5; D: NA; DNA: TGTGCCAGCTCACCGATAGCGACAGAGACCCAGTACTTC; CDR3: CASSPIATETQYF
V: TRBV3-1; size: NA; J: TRBJ1-1; D: TRBD1; DNA: TGTGCCAGCAGCCAATTGATAATGGGCGGACAGGGGATGAGGGCTTTCTTT; CDR3: CASSQLIMGGQGMRAFF
V: TRBV3-1; size: many; J: TRBJ1-1; D: NA; DNA: TGTGCCAGCAGCCAAGTGCAGTTCGGGAACACTGAAGCTTTCTTT; CDR3: CASSQVQFGNTEAFF
V: TRBV7-2; size: many; J: TRBJ1-2; D: TRBD1; DNA: TGTGCCAGCAGCTTAGCTGCCGGGACAGGGGATGGCTACACCTTC; CDR3: CASSLAAGTGDGYTF
V: TRBV5-6; size: few; J: TRBJ2-1; D: TRBD2; DNA: TGTGCCAGCAGCACCGGGACTAGCGGGGGATACAATGAGCAGTTCTTC; CDR3: CASSTGTSGGYNEQFF
V: TRBV7-9; size: many; J: TRBJ2-1; D: TRBD2; DNA: TGTGCCAGCAGCTTATCCCTAGCGGAAGTAGATGAGCAGTTCTTC; CDR3: CASSLSLAEVDEQFF
V: TRBV5-1; size: many; J: TRBJ2-3; D: TRBD2; DNA: TGCGCCAGCAGCCAGGGACTAGCGGGAGGGCCTATCGATACGCAGTATTTT; CDR3: CASSQGLAGGPIDTQYF
V: TRBV14; size: few; J: TRBJ1-5; D: NA; DNA: TGTGCCAGCAGCCAAGCGGGAGATCAGCCCCAGCATTTT; CDR3: CASSQAGDQPQHF
V: TRBV5-1; size: many; J: TRBJ1-1; D: NA; DNA: TGCGCCACCAAGACCAGTCCGTCGGGCACTGAAGCTTTCTTT; CDR3: CATKTSPSGTEAFF
V: TRBV7-2; size: NA; J: TRBJ1-1; D: NA; DNA: TGTTCCTGCAGCCCCGCCTCCGAAGCTTTCTTT; CDR3: CSCSPASEAFF
V: TRBV28; size: NA; J: TRBJ1-6; D: NA; DNA: TGTACCATCCAGTCCGTAGGGACCGTATCTCCACCCCTCCACTTC; CDR3: CTIQSVGTVSPPLHF
V: TRBV7-9; size: many; J: TRBJ2-7; D: NA; DNA: TGTGCCAGCAGCCTACAGGGTCTGCAGTACTTC; CDR3: CASSLQGLQYF